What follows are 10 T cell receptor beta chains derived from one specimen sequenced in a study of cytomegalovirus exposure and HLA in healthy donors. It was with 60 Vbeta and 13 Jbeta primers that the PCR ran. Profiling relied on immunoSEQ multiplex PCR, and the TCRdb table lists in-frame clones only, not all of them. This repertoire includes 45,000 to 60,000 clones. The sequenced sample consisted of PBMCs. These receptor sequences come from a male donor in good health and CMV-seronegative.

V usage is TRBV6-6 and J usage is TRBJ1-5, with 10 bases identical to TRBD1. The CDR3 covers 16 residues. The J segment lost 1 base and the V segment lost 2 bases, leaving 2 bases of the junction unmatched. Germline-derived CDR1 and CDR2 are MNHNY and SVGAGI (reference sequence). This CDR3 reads CASSYPGQGSNQPQHF. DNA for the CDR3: TGTGCCAGCAGTTACCCGGGACAGGGGAGCAATCAGCCCCAGCATTTT.

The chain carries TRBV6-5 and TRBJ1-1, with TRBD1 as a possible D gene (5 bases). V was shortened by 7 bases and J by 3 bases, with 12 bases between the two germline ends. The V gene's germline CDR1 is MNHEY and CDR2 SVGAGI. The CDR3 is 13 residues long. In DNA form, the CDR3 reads TGTGCCAGCATCCAAACAGGCCACACTGAAGCTTTCTTT. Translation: CASIQTGHTEAFF.

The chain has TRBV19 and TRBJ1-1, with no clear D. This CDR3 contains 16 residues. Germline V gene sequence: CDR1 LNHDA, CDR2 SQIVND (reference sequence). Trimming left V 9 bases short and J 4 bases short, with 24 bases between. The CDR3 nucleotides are TGTGCCAGCAGTCGATCGGAGCCCCTGGGGAGCACTGAAGCTTTCTTT. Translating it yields CASSRSEPLGSTEAFF.

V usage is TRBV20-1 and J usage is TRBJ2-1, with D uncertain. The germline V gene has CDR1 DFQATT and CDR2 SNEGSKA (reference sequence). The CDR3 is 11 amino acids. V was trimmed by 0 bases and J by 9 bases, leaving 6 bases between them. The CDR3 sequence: CSAREEREQFF. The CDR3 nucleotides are TGCAGTGCTAGAGAGGAGCGTGAGCAGTTCTTC.

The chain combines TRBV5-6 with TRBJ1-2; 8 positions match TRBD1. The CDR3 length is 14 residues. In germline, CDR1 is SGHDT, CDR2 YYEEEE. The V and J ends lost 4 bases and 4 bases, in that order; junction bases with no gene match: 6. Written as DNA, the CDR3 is TGTGCCAGCAGCCCTGCAGGGGGCAGCTATGGCTACACCTTC. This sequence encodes CASSPAGGSYGYTF.

The CDR3 DNA sequence: TGTGCCAGCAGTGACGACAGTAGCAATCAGCCCCAGCATTTT. This encodes CASSDDSSNQPQHF. The chain recombines TRBV6-1 with TRBJ1-5, with a possible D match to TRBD1 (5 bases). In germline, CDR1 is MNHNS, CDR2 SASEGT. V lost 3 bases and J 0 bases, leaving 6 bases between the germline ends. The CDR3 is 14 amino acids.

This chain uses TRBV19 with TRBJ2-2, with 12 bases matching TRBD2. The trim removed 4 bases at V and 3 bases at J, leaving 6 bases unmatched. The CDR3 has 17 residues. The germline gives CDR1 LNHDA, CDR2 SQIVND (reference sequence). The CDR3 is CASSNLGLAGHTGELFF. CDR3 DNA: TGTGCCAGTAGTAACCTAGGACTAGCGGGGCACACCGGGGAGCTGTTTTTT.

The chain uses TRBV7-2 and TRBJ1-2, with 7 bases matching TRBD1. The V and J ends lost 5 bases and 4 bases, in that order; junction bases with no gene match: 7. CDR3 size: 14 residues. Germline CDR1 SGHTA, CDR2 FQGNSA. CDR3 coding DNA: TGTGCCAGCAGCGCAGGGGGTAGGCTCTATGGCTACACCTTC. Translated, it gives CASSAGGRLYGYTF.

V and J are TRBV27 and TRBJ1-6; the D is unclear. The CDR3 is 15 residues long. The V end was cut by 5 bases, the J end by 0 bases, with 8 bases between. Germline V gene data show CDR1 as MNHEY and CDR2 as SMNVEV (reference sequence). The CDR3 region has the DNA TGTGCCAGCAGTCCCCTCGGCTCCTATAATTCACCCCTCCACTTT. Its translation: CASSPLGSYNSPLHF.

The CDR3 is CSVGQSATNEKLFF. The CDR3 DNA reads as TGCAGCGTTGGACAGTCGGCAACTAATGAAAAACTGTTTTTT. The chain recombines TRBV29-1 with TRBJ1-4, with D perhaps matching TRBD1 (5 bases). With 4 bases removed from V and 0 bases from J, the gap between germline ends came to 9 bases. The V gene's germline CDR1 is SQVTM and CDR2 ANQGSEA. The CDR3 loop spans 14 amino acids.